Following are 3 T cell receptor beta chains from one sample sequenced in a study of cytomegalovirus exposure and HLA in healthy donors. Repertoires were generated with immunoSEQ multiplex PCR, while TCRdb's copy carries only in-frame clones and drops some. The table has about 69,000 clones, about 95% seen once. Sequenced: PBMCs. These receptors came from a woman aged 18-29 years in good health and CMV-seronegative.

The V gene is TRBV9, the J gene TRBJ2-7; the D gene is possibly TRBD1 (6 bases). Germline-derived CDR1 and CDR2 are SGDLS and YYNGEE. This CDR3 contains 13 residues. The V gene lost 0 bases and the J gene lost 2 bases, with 6 bases spanning the gap. The CDR3 DNA reads as TGTGCCAGCAGCGTAGGGGACACCTACGAGCAGTACTTC. As protein: CASSVGDTYEQYF.

The gene calls are TRBV15 and TRBJ2-1, with 8 bases matching TRBD2. The J segment lost 6 bases and the V segment lost 0 bases, leaving 22 bases of the junction unmatched. The germline V gene encodes CDR1 LNHNV and CDR2 YYDKDF (reference sequence). The CDR3 runs 21 residues. The CDR3 coding sequence is TGTGCCACCAGCAGAGACCCGGGCGGGGGGCTCGGCGGGGGAGTGGGCAATGAGCAGTTCTTC. This codes for CATSRDPGGGLGGGVGNEQFF.

The chain recombines TRBV28 with TRBJ1-5; 7 nucleotides line up with TRBD1. The V and J ends lost 5 bases and 5 bases, in that order; junction bases with no gene match: 6. CDR1 is MDHEN and CDR2 is SYDVKM in the germline V gene. There are 14 residues in the CDR3. CDR3 nucleotides: TGTGCCAGCAGTACGACAGGGAATGATCAGCCCCAGCATTTT. Amino acid sequence: CASSTTGNDQPQHF. Filled out from reference TRBV28 and TRBJ1-5, the complete variable domain reads DVKVTQSSRYLVKRTGEKVFLECVQDMDHENMFWYRQDPGLGLRLIYFSYDVKMKEKGDIPEGYSVSREKKERFSLILESASTNQTSMYLCASSTTGNDQPQHFGDGTRLSIL.